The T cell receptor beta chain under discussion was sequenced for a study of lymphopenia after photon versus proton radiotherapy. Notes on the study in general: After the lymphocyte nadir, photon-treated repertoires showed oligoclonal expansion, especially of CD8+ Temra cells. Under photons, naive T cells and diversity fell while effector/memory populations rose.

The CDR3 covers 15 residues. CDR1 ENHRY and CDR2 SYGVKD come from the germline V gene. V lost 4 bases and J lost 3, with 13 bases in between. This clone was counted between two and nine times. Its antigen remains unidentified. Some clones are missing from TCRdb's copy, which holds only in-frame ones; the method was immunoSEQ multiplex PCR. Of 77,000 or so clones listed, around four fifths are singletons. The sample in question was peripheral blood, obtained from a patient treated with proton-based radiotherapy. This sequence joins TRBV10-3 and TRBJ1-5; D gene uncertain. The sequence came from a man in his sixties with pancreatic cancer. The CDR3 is CAISGTSLLNQPQHF. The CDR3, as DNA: TGTGCCATCAGTGGAACAAGCTTACTCAATCAGCCCCAGCATTTT.